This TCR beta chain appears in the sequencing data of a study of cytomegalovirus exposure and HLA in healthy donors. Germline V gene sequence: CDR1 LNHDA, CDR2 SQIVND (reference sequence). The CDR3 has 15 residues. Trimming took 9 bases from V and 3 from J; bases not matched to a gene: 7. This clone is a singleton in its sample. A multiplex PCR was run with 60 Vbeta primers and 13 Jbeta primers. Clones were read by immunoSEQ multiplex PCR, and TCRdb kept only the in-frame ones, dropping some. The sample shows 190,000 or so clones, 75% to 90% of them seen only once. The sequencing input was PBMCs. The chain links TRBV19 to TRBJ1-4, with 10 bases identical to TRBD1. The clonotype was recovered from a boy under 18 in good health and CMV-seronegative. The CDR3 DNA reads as TGTGCCAGCTCGGGCGGACAGGGGGCTAATGAAAAACTGTTTTTT. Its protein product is CASSGGQGANEKLFF. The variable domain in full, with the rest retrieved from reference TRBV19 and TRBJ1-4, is DGGITQSPKYLFRKEGQNVTLSCEQNLNHDAMYWYRQDPGQGLRLIYYSQIVNDFQKGDIAEGYSVSREKKESFPLTVTSAQKNPTAFYLCASSGGQGANEKLFFGSGTQLSVL.